The 20 T cell receptor beta chains listed next were all sequenced from one sample in a study of Graves' ophthalmopathy and Graves' hyperthyroidism. The study amplified TCR beta CDR3 regions using RNA transcripts. Following a first-round RT-PCR that used HTBI primers, a second-round multiplex PCR was carried out. A single record per CDR3 protein comes from TCRdb applying MiXCR to the multiplex PCR reads. The table includes some 410,000 distinct CDR3 sequences, 21% detected once. Sequenced material: peripheral blood. The receptors stem from a woman younger than 35 with stable Graves' hyperthyroidism.

This chain uses TRBV11-2 with TRBJ2-2; tentatively, D is TRBD2 (6 bases). V dropped 5 bases and J dropped 4 bases, with 17 bases sitting between them. The CDR3 contains 16 residues. Per germline, CDR1 SGHAT and CDR2 FQNNGV. CDR3 sequence: CASSPVGGLLTGELFF. The CDR3 DNA reads as TGTGCCAGCAGCCCAGTCGGAGGGTTACTCACCGGGGAGCTGTTTTTT.

This clonotype occurred many times. The gene calls are TRBV20-1 and TRBJ2-7; the match to TRBD2 covers 11 bases. The trim removed 0 bases at V and 2 bases at J, leaving 6 bases unmatched. The CDR3 extends over 16 amino acids. Germline loops: CDR1 DFQATT, CDR2 SNEGSKA (reference sequence). DNA for the CDR3: TGCAGTGCTAGAGAAGGACTAGCGGGCAGGGCCTACGAGCAGTACTTC. Its protein product is CSAREGLAGRAYEQYF.

This clonotype was recorded at least ten times. J is TRBJ2-5 and V is TRBV28, with D maybe TRBD2 (6 bases). Deletions cut 6 bases from V and 5 bases from J, with 13 bases between. This CDR3 is 13 amino acids long. The V gene's germline CDR1 is MDHEN and CDR2 SYDVKM. The CDR3, as DNA: TGTGCCAGCAGCCCCCGGGGGTTGGAGACCCAGTACTTC. Amino acids: CASSPRGLETQYF.

As regards this clonotype: Relative to the germline gene, one junction end is altered; a read error may explain this. The chain is built from TRBV12-3 or TRBV12-4 and TRBJ2-2; 7 bases map to TRBD1. The CDR3 contains 15 residues. The CDR3 protein is CASSPGTADTGDLFF. CDR3 bases: TGTGCCAGCAGTCCGGGGACAGCGGACACCGGGGATCTGTTTTTC.

This clonotype came up many times. The chain combines TRBV5-1 with TRBJ2-7, with TRBD1 identical over 9 bases. This CDR3 spans 16 amino acids. The trim removed 3 bases at V and 5 bases at J, leaving 12 bases unmatched. Germline assignment: CDR1 SGHRS and CDR2 YFSETQ. The DNA of the CDR3 is TGCGCCAGCAGCTATCCAGGGACAGGGCAATCCCACGAGCAGTACTTC. The encoded protein is CASSYPGTGQSHEQYF.

The J gene is TRBJ2-6, the V gene TRBV12-3 or TRBV12-4; TRBD2 aligns across 8 bases. V shed 3 bases, J shed 4 bases, and the junction held 11 bases outside the gene matches. The CDR3 covers 18 residues. The CDR3 here is CASSFGPRGGAGANVLTF. In nucleotides, the CDR3 is TGTGCCAGCAGTTTTGGCCCCCGGGGGGGGGCCGGGGCCAACGTCCTGACTTTC.

This clonotype was counted ten times or more. The V and J genes are TRBV4-1 and TRBJ1-1, with D tentatively TRBD1 (5 bases). This CDR3 is 14 amino acids long. Germline assignment: CDR1 MGHRA and CDR2 YSYEKL. Trimming removed 4 bases at V and 2 bases at J, with 11 bases between. The CDR3 spells CASSRQTDNTEAFF. The DNA for the CDR3 is TGCGCCAGCAGCCGACAGACCGATAACACTGAAGCTTTCTTT.

This clonotype was counted many times. V usage is TRBV19 and J usage is TRBJ1-5; no definite D call. This CDR3 has 13 amino acids. V was trimmed by 5 bases and J by 4 bases, leaving 9 bases between them. Germline lookup yields CDR1 LNHDA and CDR2 SQIVND (reference sequence). CDR3 sequence reads: CASSWSANQPQHF. In DNA form, the CDR3 reads TGTGCCAGTAGTTGGTCCGCGAATCAGCCCCAGCATTTT. The whole variable domain, remainder taken from reference TRBV19 and TRBJ1-5, is DGGITQSPKYLFRKEGQNVTLSCEQNLNHDAMYWYRQDPGQGLRLIYYSQIVNDFQKGDIAEGYSVSREKKESFPLTVTSAQKNPTAFYLCASSWSANQPQHFGDGTRLSIL.

This clonotype was seen repeatedly, ten times or more. This rearrangement joins TRBV24-1 to TRBJ2-5; D tentatively fits TRBD1 or TRBD2 (5 bases each). With 3 bases removed from V and 4 bases from J, the gap between germline ends came to 14 bases. The CDR3 is 15 amino acids. The germline V gene encodes CDR1 KGHDR and CDR2 SFDVKD. The CDR3 spells CATSDTGTSVETQYF. The CDR3 bases are TGTGCCACCAGTGATACCGGGACCTCAGTAGAGACCCAGTACTTC.

V gene TRBV12-3 or TRBV12-4 combines with J gene TRBJ2-2, with D tentatively TRBD1 (6 bases). The germline V and J ends were trimmed by 5 bases and 6 bases, with 10 bases remaining between them. The CDR3 has 13 residues. DNA of the CDR3: TGTGCCAGCAGTCATCAGGGGTCCGGGGAGCTGTTTTTT. Residues: CASSHQGSGELFF.

Many counts were recorded for this clonotype. The chain joins TRBV12-3 or TRBV12-4 to TRBJ2-5; no clear D gene. V dropped 7 bases and J dropped 0 bases, with 15 bases sitting between them. There are 15 residues in the CDR3. This CDR3 is CASTPRASYQETQYF. CDR3 nucleotide sequence: TGTGCCAGCACCCCCCGGGCATCGTACCAAGAGACCCAGTACTTC.

This clonotype was detected ten times or more. The chain couples TRBV7-2 to TRBJ2-7; 10 bases align to TRBD2. The germline gives CDR1 SGHTA, CDR2 FQGNSA. The junction had 4 bases not matched to a gene; V was cut back by 5 bases and J by 3 bases. CDR3 length: 14 amino acids. The CDR3 sequence: CASSRGLADYEQYF. The DNA for the CDR3 is TGTGCCAGCAGCCGCGGACTAGCGGACTACGAGCAGTACTTC.

This clonotype was detected a few times. A much larger clone differs by one base, so this may be a read error. This sequence joins TRBV12-3 or TRBV12-4 and TRBJ1-1; maybe TRBD1 (5 bases). CDR3 length: 13 residues. CDR3 bases: TGTGCCAGCAGAGGGACGGAGAACACTGAAGCTTGCTTT. Translated, it gives CASRGTENTEACF.

This clonotype was detected many times. This sequence joins TRBV6-2 or TRBV6-3 and TRBJ2-3, with a tentative D call TRBD2 (5 bases). This CDR3 region has 17 residues. The germline gives CDR1 MNHEY, CDR2 SVGEGT. V was clipped by 2 bases and J by 3 bases, with 18 bases between them. The CDR3 loop is CASSYLHGPRRTDTQYF. CDR3 DNA sequence: TGTGCCAGCAGTTACCTCCACGGGCCCAGGAGGACAGATACGCAGTATTTT.

This clonotype was seen at least ten times. The chain joins TRBV5-1 to TRBJ1-1; 9 nucleotides align to TRBD1. Germline V gene lookup returns CDR1 SGHRS and CDR2 YFSETQ. The CDR3 is made up of 15 amino acids. The V gene end was trimmed by 2 bases and the J gene end by 1 base; junction bases not matched to a gene: 3. CDR3 DNA sequence: TGCGCCAGCAGCTTACAGGGGGCCCCGAACACTGAAGCTTTCTTT. The encoded protein is CASSLQGAPNTEAFF. The variable domain in full, completed from reference TRBV5-1 and TRBJ1-1, reads KAGVTQTPRYLIKTRGQQVTLSCSPISGHRSVSWYQQTPGQGLQFLFEYFSETQRNKGNFPGRFSGRQFSNSRSEMNVSTLELGDSALYLCASSLQGAPNTEAFFGQGTRLTVV.

This clonotype has a count of ten or more. Compared with germline, one end of the junction differs, possibly owing to a read error. The V gene is TRBV2, the J gene TRBJ1-2, with TRBD1 as a possible D gene (5 bases). The V gene's germline CDR1 is SNHLY and CDR2 FYNNEI. This CDR3 comprises 14 residues. CDR3 in DNA: TGTGCCAGCGGGGTAGACAGAGTGGGATATGACTACACCTTC. Translation: CASGVDRVGYDYTF.

The rearrangement links TRBV12-3 or TRBV12-4 to TRBJ2-7; TRBD1 matches at 7 bases. This CDR3 has 14 residues. The trim removed 3 bases at V and 4 bases at J, leaving 6 bases unmatched. CDR3 region: CASSFHSRGYEQYF. The DNA for the CDR3 is TGTGCCAGCAGTTTTCATAGCAGGGGGTACGAGCAGTACTTC.

V gene TRBV28 combines with J gene TRBJ1-6; perhaps TRBD1 as D (5 bases). The CDR3 totals 14 residues. Germline loops: CDR1 MDHEN, CDR2 SYDVKM. The V end was cut by 4 bases, the J end by 9 bases, with 13 bases between. In DNA, the CDR3 is TGTGCCAGCAGTTACCCCCGAAGGGGTTCACCCCTCCACTTT. Translated: CASSYPRRGSPLHF.

This clonotype was detected a few times. The rearrangement uses TRBV24-1 and TRBJ2-3; tentatively, D is TRBD2 (6 bases). Germline V lookup: CDR1 KGHDR, CDR2 SFDVKD. The CDR3 contains 14 residues. V was pared by 9 bases and J by 4 bases, with 16 bases between. This chain's CDR3 is CATDSGTFSDTQYF. As DNA, the CDR3 is TGTGCCACCGACTCCGGGACTTTTTCAGATACGCAGTATTTT.

There are many counts of this clonotype. This chain joins TRBV30 and TRBJ2-7, with D possibly being TRBD2 (5 bases). Trimming removed 0 bases from V and 0 bases from J, with 9 bases in between. From germline, CDR1 is GTSNPN and CDR2 SVGIG (reference sequence). The CDR3 contains 14 residues. This chain's CDR3 is CAWSVGGPSYEQYF. CDR3 nucleotides: TGTGCCTGGAGTGTAGGCGGGCCCTCCTACGAGCAGTACTTC.